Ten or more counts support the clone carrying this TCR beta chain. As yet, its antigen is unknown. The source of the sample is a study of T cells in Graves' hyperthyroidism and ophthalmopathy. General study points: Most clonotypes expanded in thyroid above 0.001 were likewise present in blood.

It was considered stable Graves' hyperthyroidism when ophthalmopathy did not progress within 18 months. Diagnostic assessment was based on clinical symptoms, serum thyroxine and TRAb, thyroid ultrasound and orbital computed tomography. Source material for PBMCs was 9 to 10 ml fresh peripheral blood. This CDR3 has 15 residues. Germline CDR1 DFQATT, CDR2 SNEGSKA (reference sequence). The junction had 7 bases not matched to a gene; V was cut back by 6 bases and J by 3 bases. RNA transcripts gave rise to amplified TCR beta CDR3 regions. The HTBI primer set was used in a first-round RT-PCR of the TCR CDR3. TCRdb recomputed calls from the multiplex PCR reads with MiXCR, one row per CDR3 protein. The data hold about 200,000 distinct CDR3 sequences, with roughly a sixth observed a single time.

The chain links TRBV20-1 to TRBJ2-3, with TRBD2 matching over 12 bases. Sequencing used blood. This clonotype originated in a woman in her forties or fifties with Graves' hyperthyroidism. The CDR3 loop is CSALGLAGVTDTQYF. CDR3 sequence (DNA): TGCAGTGCCCTGGGACTAGCGGGCGTTACAGATACGCAGTATTTT.